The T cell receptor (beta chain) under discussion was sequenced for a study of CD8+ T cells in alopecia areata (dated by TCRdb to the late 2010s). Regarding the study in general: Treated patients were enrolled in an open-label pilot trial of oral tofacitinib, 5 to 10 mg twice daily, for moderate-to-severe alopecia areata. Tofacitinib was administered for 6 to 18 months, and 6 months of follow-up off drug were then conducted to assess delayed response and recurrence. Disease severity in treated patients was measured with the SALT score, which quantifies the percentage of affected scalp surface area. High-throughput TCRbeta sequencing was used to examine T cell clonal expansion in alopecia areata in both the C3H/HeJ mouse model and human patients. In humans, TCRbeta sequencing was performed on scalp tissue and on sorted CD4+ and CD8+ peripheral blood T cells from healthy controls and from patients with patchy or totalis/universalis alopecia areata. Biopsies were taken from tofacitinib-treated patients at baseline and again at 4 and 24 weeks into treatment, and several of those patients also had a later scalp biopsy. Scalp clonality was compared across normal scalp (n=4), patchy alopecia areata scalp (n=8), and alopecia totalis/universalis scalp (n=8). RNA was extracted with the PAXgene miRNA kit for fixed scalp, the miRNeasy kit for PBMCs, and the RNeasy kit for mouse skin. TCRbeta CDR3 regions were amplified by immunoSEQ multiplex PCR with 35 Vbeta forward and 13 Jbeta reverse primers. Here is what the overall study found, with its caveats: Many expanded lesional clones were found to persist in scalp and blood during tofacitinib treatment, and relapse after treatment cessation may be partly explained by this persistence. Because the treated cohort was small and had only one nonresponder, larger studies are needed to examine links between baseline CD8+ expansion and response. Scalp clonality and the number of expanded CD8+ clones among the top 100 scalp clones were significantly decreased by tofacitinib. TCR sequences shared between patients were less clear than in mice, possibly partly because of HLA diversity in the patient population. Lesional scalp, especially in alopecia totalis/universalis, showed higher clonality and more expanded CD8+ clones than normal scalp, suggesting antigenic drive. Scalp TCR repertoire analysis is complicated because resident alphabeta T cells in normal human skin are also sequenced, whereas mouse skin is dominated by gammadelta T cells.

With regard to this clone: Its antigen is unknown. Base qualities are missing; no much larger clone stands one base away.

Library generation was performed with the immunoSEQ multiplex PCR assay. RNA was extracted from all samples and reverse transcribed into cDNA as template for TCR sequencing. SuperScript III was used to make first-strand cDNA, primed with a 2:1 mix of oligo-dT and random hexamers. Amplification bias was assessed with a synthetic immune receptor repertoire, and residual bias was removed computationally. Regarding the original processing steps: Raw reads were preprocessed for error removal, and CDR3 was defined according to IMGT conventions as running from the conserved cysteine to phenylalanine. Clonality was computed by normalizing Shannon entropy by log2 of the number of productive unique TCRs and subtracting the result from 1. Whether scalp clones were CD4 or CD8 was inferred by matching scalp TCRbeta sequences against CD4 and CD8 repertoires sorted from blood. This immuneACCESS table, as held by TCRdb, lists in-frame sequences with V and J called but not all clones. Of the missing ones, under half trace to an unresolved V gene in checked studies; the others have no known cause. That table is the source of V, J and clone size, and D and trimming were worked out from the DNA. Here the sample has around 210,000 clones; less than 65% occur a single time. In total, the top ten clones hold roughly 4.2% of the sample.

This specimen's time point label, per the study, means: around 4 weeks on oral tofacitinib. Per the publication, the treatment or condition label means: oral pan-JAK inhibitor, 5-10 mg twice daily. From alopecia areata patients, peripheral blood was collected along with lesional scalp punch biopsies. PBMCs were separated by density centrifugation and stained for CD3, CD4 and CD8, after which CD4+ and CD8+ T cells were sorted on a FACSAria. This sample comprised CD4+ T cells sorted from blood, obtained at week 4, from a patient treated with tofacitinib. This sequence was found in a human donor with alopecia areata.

The CDR3 protein is CASSLFQGPNQPQHF. Read as DNA, the sequence is TGTGCCAGCAGCTTGTTCCAGGGCCCCAATCAGCCCCAGCATTTT. The V and J genes are TRBV7-2 and TRBJ1-5; TRBD1 is possibly the D segment (5 matching bases). Deletion took 3 bases off V and 3 bases off J, with a span of 12 bases between the germline ends. The CDR3, cysteine through phenylalanine, is 15 amino acids long. Only the CDR3 DNA stays, 45 bases, in frame from base 1. From the germline V gene, CDR1 is SGHTA and CDR2 is FQGNSA. With the portions outside the CDR3 filled from the reference TRBV7-2 and TRBJ1-5 genes, the complete variable region becomes GAGVSQSPSNKVTEKGKDVELRCDPISGHTALYWYRQSLGQGLEFLIYFQGNSAPDKSGLPSDRFSAERTGGSVSTLTIQRTQQEDSAVYLCASSLFQGPNQPQHFGDGTRLSIL.